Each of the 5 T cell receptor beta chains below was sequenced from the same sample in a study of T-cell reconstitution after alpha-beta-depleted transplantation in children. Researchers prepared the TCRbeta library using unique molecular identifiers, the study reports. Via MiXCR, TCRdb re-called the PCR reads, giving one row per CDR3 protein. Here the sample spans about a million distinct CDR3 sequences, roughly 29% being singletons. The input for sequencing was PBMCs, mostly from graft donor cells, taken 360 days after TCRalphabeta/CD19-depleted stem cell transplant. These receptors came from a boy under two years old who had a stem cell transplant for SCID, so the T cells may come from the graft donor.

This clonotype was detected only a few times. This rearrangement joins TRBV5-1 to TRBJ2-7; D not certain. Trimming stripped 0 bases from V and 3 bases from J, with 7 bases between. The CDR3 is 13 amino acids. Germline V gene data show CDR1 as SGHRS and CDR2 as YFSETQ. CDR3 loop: CASSLVPHYEQYF. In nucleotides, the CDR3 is TGCGCCAGCAGCTTGGTCCCTCACTACGAGCAGTACTTC.

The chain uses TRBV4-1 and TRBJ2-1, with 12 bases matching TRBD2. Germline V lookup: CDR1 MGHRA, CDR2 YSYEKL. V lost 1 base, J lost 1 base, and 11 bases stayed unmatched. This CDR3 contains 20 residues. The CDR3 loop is CASSQGQLAGGPRSYNEQFF. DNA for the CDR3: TGCGCCAGCAGCCAAGGCCAGCTAGCGGGGGGGCCTCGGTCCTACAATGAGCAGTTCTTC.

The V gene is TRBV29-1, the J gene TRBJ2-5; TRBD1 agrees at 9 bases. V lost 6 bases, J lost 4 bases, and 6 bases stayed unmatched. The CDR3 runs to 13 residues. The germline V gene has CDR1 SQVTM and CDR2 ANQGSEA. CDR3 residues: CSVTGGIGETQYF. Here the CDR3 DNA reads TGCAGCGTCACAGGGGGCATAGGAGAGACCCAGTACTTC.

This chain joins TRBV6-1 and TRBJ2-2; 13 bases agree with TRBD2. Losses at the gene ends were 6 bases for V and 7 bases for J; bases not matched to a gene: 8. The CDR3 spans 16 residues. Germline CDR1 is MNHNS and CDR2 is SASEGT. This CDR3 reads CASSRGLAGDVGELFF. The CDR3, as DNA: TGTGCCAGCAGCCGCGGACTAGCGGGGGATGTCGGGGAGCTGTTTTTT.

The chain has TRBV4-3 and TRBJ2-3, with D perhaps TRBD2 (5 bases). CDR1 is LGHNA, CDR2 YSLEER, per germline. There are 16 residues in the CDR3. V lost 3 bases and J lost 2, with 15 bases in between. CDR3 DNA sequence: TGCGCCAGCAGCCATGATGGGAGCGGACTCACAGATACGCAGTATTTT. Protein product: CASSHDGSGLTDTQYF.